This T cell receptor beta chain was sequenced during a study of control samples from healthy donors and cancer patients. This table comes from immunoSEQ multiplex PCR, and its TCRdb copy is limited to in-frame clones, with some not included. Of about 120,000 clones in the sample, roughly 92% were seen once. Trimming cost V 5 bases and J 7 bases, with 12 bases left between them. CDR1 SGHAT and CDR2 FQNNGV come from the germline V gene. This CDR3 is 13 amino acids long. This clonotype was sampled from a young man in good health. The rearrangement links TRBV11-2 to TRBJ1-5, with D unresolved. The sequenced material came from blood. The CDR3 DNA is TGTGCCAGCAGCCTGGGAGTCGGACAGCCCCAGCATTTT. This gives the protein CASSLGVGQPQHF.